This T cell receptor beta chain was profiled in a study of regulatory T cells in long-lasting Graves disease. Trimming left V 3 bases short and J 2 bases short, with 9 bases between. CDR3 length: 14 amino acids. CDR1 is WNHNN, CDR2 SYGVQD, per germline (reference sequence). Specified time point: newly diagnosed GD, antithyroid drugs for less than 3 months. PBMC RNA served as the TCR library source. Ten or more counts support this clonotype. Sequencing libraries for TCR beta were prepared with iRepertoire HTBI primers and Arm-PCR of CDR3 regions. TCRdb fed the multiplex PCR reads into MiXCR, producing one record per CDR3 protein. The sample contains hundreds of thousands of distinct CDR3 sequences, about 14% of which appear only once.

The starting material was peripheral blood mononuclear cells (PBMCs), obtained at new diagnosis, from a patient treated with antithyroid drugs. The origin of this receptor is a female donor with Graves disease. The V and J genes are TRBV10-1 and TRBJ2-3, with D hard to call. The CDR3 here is CASSEQDNTDTQYF. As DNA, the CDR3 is TGCGCCAGCAGTGAACAAGACAACACAGATACGCAGTATTTT.